This T cell receptor beta chain stems from a study of regulatory T cells in long-lasting Graves disease. Findings of the study overall: Relative to newly diagnosed Graves' patients, persistent ones had lower TCR diversity. Persistent patients shared more public clonotypes (about 3,000) than newly diagnosed patients (approximately 1,000).

Specified time point: persistent/refractory GD, antithyroid drugs over 5 years with positive TRAb. From RNA extracted from PBMCs, the TCR library was made. Germline CDR1 is SGHDN and CDR2 is FVKESK. V was trimmed by 3 bases and J by 6 bases, leaving 15 bases between them. The CDR3 covers 14 residues. Libraries of TCR beta came from iRepertoire HTBI primers plus Arm-PCR of CDR3 regions. TCRdb used MiXCR to reprocess the multiplex PCR reads, holding one entry per CDR3 protein. The sample holds 400,000 to 450,000 distinct CDR3 sequences, roughly a quarter seen once. About this clonotype itself: Its antigen is unknown.

This clonotype originated in a female donor with Graves disease. V gene TRBV14 combines with J gene TRBJ2-7; the D gene could be TRBD1 or TRBD2 (6 bases each). Material: peripheral blood mononuclear cells (PBMCs), obtained when the disease was refractory, from a patient treated with antithyroid drugs. CDR3 coding DNA: TGTGCCAGCAGCCACAGACTAGTAGGGGGCGAGCAGTACTTC. It translates to CASSHRLVGGEQYF. The full variable domain, its missing parts supplied by reference TRBV14 and TRBJ2-7, is EAGVTQFPSHSVIEKGQTVTLRCDPISGHDNLYWYRRVMGKEIKFLLHFVKESKQDESGMPNNRFLAERTGGTYSTLKVQPAELEDSGVYFCASSHRLVGGEQYFGPGTRLTVT.